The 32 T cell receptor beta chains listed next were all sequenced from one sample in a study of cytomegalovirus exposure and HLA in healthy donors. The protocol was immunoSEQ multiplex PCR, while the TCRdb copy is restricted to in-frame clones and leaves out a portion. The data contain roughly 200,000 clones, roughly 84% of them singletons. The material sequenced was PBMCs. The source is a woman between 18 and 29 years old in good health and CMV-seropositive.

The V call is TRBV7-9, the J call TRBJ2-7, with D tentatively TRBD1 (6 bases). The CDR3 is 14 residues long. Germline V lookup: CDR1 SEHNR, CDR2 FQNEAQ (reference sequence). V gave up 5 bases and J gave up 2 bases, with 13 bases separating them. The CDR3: CASSPGQPTYEQYF. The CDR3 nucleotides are TGTGCCAGCAGCCCAGGACAGCCCACCTACGAGCAGTACTTC.

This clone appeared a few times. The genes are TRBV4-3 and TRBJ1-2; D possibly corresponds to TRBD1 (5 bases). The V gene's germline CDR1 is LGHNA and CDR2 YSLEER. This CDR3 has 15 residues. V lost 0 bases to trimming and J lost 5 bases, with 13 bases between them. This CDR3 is CASSQDPKAGYGYTF. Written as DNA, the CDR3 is TGCGCCAGCAGCCAAGATCCGAAGGCAGGGTATGGCTACACCTTC.

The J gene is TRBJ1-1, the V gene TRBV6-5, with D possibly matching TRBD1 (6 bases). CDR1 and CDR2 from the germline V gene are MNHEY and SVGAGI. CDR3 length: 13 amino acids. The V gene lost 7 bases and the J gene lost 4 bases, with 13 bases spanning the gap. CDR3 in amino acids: CASTFDRSTEAFF. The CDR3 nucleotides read TGTGCCAGCACCTTCGACAGGTCCACTGAAGCTTTCTTT.

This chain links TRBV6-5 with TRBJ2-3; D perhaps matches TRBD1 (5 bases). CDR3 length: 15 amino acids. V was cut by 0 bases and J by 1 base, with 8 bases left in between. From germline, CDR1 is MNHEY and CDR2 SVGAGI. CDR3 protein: CASSYSGQGTDTQYF. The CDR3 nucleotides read TGTGCCAGCAGTTACTCGGGGCAGGGCACAGATACGCAGTATTTT.

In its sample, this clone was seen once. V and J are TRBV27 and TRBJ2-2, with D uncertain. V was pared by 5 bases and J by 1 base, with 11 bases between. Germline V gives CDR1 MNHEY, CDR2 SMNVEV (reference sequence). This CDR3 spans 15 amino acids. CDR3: CASSEADENTGELFF. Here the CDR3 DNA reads TGTGCCAGCAGTGAGGCCGACGAGAACACCGGGGAGCTGTTTTTT.

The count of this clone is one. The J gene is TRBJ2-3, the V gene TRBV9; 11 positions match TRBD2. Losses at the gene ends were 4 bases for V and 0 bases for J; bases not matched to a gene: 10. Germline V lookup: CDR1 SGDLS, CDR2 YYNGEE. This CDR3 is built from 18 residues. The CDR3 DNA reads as TGTGCCAGCAGCCGAAGACTAGCGGGGCCCGCTAGCACAGATACGCAGTATTTT. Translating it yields CASSRRLAGPASTDTQYF.

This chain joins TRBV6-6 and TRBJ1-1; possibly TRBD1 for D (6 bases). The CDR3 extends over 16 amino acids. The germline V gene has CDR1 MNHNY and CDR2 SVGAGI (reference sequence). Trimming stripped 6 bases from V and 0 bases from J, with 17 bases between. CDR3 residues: CASSIGQRDMNTEAFF. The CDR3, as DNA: TGTGCCAGCAGCATTGGACAGCGAGATATGAACACTGAAGCTTTCTTT.

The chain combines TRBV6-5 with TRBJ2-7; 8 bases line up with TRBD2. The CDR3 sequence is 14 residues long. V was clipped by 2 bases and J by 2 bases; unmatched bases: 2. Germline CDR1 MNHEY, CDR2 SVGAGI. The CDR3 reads CASSYSGSTYEQYF. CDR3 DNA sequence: TGTGCCAGCAGTTACAGCGGGAGCACCTACGAGCAGTACTTC.

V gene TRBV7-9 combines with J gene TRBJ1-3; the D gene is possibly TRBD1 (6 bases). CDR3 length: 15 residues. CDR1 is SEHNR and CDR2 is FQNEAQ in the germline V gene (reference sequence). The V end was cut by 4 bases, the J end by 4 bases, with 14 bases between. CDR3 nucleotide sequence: TGTGCCAGCAGCTCACTGGACAGATCGGGAAACACCATATATTTT. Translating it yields CASSSLDRSGNTIYF.

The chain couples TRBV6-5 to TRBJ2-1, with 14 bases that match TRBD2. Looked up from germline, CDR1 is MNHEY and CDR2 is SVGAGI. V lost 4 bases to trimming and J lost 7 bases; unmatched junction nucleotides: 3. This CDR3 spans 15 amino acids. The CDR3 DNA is TGTGCCAGCAGTTCGCGACTAGCGGGGGGGAATGAGCAGTTCTTC. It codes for CASSSRLAGGNEQFF.

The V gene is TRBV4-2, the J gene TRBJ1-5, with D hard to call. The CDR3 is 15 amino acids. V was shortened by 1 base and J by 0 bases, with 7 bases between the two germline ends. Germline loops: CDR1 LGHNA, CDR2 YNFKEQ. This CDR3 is CASSQGGTSNQPQHF. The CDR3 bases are TGTGCCAGCAGCCAAGGCGGAACTAGCAATCAGCCCCAGCATTTT.

CDR3: CATSEGGQSYGYTF. The CDR3, as DNA: TGTGCCACCAGCGAAGGGGGCCAGAGCTATGGCTACACCTTC. This chain uses TRBV15 with TRBJ1-2; 7 bases match TRBD1. The CDR3 is 14 residues long. Germline loops: CDR1 LNHNV, CDR2 YYDKDF (reference sequence). V lost 5 bases to trimming and J lost 4 bases; unmatched junction nucleotides: 7.

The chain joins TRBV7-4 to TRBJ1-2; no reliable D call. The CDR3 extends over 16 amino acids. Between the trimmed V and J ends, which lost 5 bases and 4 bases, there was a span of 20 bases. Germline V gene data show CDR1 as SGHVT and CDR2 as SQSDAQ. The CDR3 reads CASSPPRPGGCYGYTF. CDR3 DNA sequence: TGTGCCAGCAGCCCGCCGCGACCCGGCGGTTGCTATGGCTACACCTTC.

The CDR3 DNA reads as TGCGCCAGCAGCCAAGAGTCGGGACAGGGGGTTTATGGCTACACCTTC. As protein: CASSQESGQGVYGYTF. The chain is built from TRBV4-1 and TRBJ1-2; 11 bases are a match to TRBD1. The CDR3 contains 16 residues. Trimming cost V 0 bases and J 5 bases; bases outside gene matches: 5. Germline V gene sequence: CDR1 MGHRA, CDR2 YSYEKL.

The CDR3 nucleotides are TGTGCCAGCAGCTTGGGCGAGCGACCGAACTACGAGCAGTACTTC. This sequence encodes CASSLGERPNYEQYF. The rearrangement uses TRBV5-7 and TRBJ2-7, with no clear D. TRBV5-7 is filed as an ORF, its function uncertain. This CDR3 has 15 residues. Trimming stripped 0 bases from V and 3 bases from J, with 13 bases between.

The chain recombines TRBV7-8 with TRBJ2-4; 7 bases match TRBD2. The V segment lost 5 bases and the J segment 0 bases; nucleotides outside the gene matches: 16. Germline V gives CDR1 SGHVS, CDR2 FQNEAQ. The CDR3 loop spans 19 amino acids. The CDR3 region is CASSRGERALKLAKNIQYF. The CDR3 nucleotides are TGTGCCAGCAGCCGGGGGGAGCGGGCGCTAAAATTAGCCAAAAACATTCAGTACTTC.

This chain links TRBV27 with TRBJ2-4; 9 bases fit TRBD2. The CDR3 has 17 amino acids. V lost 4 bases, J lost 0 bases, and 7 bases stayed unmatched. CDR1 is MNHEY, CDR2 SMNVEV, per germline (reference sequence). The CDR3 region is CASSSYSGGLAKNIQYF. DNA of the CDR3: TGTGCCAGCAGTTCCTATAGCGGGGGCCTAGCCAAAAACATTCAGTACTTC.

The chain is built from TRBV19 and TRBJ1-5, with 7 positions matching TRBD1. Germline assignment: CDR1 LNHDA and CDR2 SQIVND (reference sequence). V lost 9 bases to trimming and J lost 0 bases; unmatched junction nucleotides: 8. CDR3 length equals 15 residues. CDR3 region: CASGTVRGSNQPQHF. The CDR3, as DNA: TGTGCCAGCGGGACAGTCAGAGGTAGCAATCAGCCCCAGCATTTT.

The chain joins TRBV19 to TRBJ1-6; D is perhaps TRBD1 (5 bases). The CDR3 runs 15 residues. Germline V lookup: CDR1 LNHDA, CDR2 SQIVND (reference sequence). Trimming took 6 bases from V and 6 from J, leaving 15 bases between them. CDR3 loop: CASRRPTEANSPLHF. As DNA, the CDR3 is TGTGCCAGTAGAAGACCGACAGAGGCTAATTCACCCCTCCACTTT.

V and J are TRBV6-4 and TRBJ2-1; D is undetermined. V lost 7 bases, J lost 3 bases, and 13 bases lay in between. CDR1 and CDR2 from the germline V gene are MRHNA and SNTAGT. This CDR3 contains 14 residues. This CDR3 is CASKPWASYNEQFF. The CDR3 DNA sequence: TGTGCCAGCAAACCTTGGGCGAGCTACAATGAGCAGTTCTTC.

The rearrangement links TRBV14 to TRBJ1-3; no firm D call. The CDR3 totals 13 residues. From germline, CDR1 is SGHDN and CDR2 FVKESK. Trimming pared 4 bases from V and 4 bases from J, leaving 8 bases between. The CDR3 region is CASSLVSGNTIYF. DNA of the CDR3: TGTGCCAGCAGCCTAGTCTCGGGAAACACCATATATTTT. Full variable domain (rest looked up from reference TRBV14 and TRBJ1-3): EAGVTQFPSHSVIEKGQTVTLRCDPISGHDNLYWYRRVMGKEIKFLLHFVKESKQDESGMPNNRFLAERTGGTYSTLKVQPAELEDSGVYFCASSLVSGNTIYFGEGSWLTVV.

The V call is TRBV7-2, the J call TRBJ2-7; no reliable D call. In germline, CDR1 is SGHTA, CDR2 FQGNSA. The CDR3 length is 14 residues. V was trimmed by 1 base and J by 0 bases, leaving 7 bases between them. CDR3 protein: CASSLGVYSYEQYF. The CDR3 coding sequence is TGTGCCAGCAGCTTAGGTGTTTACTCCTACGAGCAGTACTTC. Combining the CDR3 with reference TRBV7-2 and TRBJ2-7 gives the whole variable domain GAGVSQSPSNKVTEKGKDVELRCDPISGHTALYWYRQSLGQGLEFLIYFQGNSAPDKSGLPSDRFSAERTGGSVSTLTIQRTQQEDSAVYLCASSLGVYSYEQYFGPGTRLTVT.

The CDR3 sequence: CASSRTGNTGELFF. The CDR3 DNA follows: TGTGCCAGTAGCAGGACAGGGAACACCGGGGAGCTGTTTTTT. The V call is TRBV19, the J call TRBJ2-2; TRBD1 agrees at 7 bases. The germline V gene has CDR1 LNHDA and CDR2 SQIVND (reference sequence). The CDR3 runs to 14 residues. The junction had 2 bases not matched to a gene; V was cut back by 6 bases and J by 1 base.

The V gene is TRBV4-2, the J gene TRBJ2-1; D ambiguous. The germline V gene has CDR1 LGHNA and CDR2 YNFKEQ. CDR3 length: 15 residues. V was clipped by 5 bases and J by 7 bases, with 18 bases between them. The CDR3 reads CASSTHTIGGNEQFF. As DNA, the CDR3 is TGTGCCAGCAGCACTCATACTATAGGTGGGAATGAGCAGTTCTTC.

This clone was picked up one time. The CDR3 region has the DNA TGTGCCACAGCGCCGGATAGCAATCAGCCCCAGCATTTT. Translating it yields CATAPDSNQPQHF. The J gene is TRBJ1-5, the V gene TRBV28, with no clear D. CDR1 is MDHEN, CDR2 SYDVKM, per germline. The germline V and J ends were trimmed by 10 bases and 0 bases, with 10 bases remaining between them. The CDR3 covers 13 residues.

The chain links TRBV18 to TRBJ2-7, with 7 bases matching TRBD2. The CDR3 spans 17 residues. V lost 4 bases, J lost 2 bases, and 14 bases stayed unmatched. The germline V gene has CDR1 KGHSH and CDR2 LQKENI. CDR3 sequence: CASSLPAGGGVPYEQYF. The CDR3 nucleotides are TGTGCCAGCTCACTCCCCGCCGGCGGGGGAGTACCCTACGAGCAGTACTTC. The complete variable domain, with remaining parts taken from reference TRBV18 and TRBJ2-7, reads NAGVMQNPRHLVRRRGQEARLRCSPMKGHSHVYWYRQLPEEGLKFMVYLQKENIIDESGMPKERFSAEFPKEGPSILRIQQVVRGDSAAYFCASSLPAGGGVPYEQYFGPGTRLTVT.

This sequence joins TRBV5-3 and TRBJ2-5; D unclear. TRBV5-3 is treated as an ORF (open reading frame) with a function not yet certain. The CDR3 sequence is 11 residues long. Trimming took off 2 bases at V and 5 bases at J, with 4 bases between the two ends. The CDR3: CARSFGETQYF. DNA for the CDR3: TGTGCCAGAAGCTTCGGGGAGACCCAGTACTTC.

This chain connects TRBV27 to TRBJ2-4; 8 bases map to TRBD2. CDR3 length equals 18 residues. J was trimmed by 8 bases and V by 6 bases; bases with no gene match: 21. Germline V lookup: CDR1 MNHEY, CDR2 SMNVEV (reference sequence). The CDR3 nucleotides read TGTGCCAGCAGCCCTCACCGTGGGCTAGCTCGGGAGGGATACATTCAGTACTTC. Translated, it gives CASSPHRGLAREGYIQYF.

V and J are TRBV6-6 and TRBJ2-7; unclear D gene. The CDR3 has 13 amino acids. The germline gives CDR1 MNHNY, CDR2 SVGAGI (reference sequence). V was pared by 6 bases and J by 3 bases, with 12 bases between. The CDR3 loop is CASSPTESYEQYF. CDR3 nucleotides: TGTGCCAGCAGCCCTACAGAGAGCTACGAGCAGTACTTC.

CDR3 DNA sequence: TGCAGCGTTCAGGGGATGGGTCAGCCCCAGCATTTT. It encodes CSVQGMGQPQHF. The chain joins TRBV29-1 to TRBJ1-5; D perhaps matches TRBD1 (6 bases). The V end was cut by 5 bases, the J end by 6 bases, with 11 bases between. This CDR3 region has 12 residues. The germline CDR1 and CDR2 sequences are SQVTM and ANQGSEA.

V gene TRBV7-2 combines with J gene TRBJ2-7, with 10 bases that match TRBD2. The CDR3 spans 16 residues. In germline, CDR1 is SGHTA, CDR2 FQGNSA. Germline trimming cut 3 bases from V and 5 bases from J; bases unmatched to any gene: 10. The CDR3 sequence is CASSFRTSGVRHEQYF. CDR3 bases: TGTGCCAGCAGCTTTAGAACTAGCGGGGTCCGCCACGAGCAGTACTTC. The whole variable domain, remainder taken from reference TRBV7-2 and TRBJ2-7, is GAGVSQSPSNKVTEKGKDVELRCDPISGHTALYWYRQSLGQGLEFLIYFQGNSAPDKSGLPSDRFSAERTGGSVSTLTIQRTQQEDSAVYLCASSFRTSGVRHEQYFGPGTRLTVT.

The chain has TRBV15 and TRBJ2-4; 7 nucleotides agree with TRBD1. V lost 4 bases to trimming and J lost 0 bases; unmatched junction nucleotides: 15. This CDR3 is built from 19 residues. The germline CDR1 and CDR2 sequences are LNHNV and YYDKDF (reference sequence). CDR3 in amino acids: CATSTPLGTDQLAKNIQYF. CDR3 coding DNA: TGTGCCACCAGCACACCGCTCGGGACAGATCAATTAGCCAAAAACATTCAGTACTTC.